The rows below give T cell receptor beta chains drawn from one sample of a study of cytotoxic CD8 clonotypes in ibrutinib-treated CLL. TCRdb keeps only in-frame clones here, not all; method: immunoSEQ multiplex PCR. The profile shows roughly 300,000 clones, 70% to 80% of them singletons. The starting material was PBMCs, obtained at disease progression, from a patient treated with ibrutinib. These receptors were collected from a human donor with chronic lymphocytic leukemia. CDR3s include the opening cysteine and the closing phenylalanine or tryptophan. D genes are given only for firm matches. Only some rows state a clone size, as once, few, many or a class for expanded clones.

-	15	TRBV5-5	TRBD1	TRBJ1-2	TGTGCCAGCAGCCAGACAGGGGCCTTGGACTATGGCTACACCTTC	CASSQTGALDYGYTF
-	16	TRBV6-6	TRBD2	TRBJ2-1	TGTGCCAGCAGTTACGATAGCGGGAGGGCCTACAATGAGCAGTTCTTC	CASSYDSGRAYNEQFF
-	16	TRBV10-3	TRBD2	TRBJ2-3	TGTGCCATCAGTGAGTCGCGGCGGGGGGGCACAGATACGCAGTATTTT	CAISESRRGGTDTQYF
once	13	TRBV5-8	TRBD2	TRBJ2-7	TGTGCCAGCACCTGGGGGGGGGACTACGAGCAGTACTTC	CASTWGGDYEQYF
-	14	TRBV5-1	TRBD1	TRBJ2-7	TGCGCCAGCAGCTCCTCGACAGGGGGCTACGAGCAGTACTTC	CASSSSTGGYEQYF
-	13	TRBV2	-	TRBJ1-2	TGTGCCAGCAGTGGAAGAGGGATTGATGGCTACACCTTC	CASSGRGIDGYTF
-	16	TRBV13	TRBD1	TRBJ1-1	TGTGCCAGCAGCTCCCCCGAGGGACAGGGGATAACTGAAGCTTTCTTT	CASSSPEGQGITEAFF
-	13	TRBV7-9	-	TRBJ2-7	TGTGCCAGCAGCTTTAAACTCTACCGCGAGCAGTACTTC	CASSFKLYREQYF
-	13	TRBV4-1	-	TRBJ2-1	TGCGCCAGCAGCGGTCTCGGGGGAGGTGAGCAGTTCTTC	CASSGLGGGEQFF
-	16	TRBV6-6	-	TRBJ1-5	TGTGCCAGCAGTTACTCGCCGGGACCCCCCAATCAGCCCCAGCATTTT	CASSYSPGPPNQPQHF
-	15	TRBV9	-	TRBJ2-7	TGTGCCAGCAGCGTAGTGGTCGGGAGCCACTACGAGCAGTACTTC	CASSVVVGSHYEQYF
few	14	TRBV28	TRBD2	TRBJ2-7	TGTGCCAGCAGCAGACTAGCGGGGGCCTACGAGCAGTACTTC	CASSRLAGAYEQYF
-	12	TRBV6-5	TRBD1	TRBJ2-1	TGTGCCAGCAGTTACTCGACAGGGGGACAGTTCTTC	CASSYSTGGQFF
-	15	TRBV6-5	TRBD2	TRBJ2-7	TGTGCCAGCACCTCACCGGGACTAGTCCCTCTCGAGCAGTACTTC	CASTSPGLVPLEQYF
-	16	TRBV15	-	TRBJ2-2	TGTGCCACCAGCAGAGATCTGGTGTTTAGCACCGGGGAGCTGTTTTTT	CATSRDLVFSTGELFF
once	17	TRBV15	TRBD1	TRBJ2-5	TGTGCCACCAGCAGAGACCTCCCGGACAGGGCGAAAGAGACCCAGTACTTC	CATSRDLPDRAKETQYF
once	15	TRBV4-1	TRBD1	TRBJ1-1	TGCGCCAGCAGCGTGCCCGGGACAGGGAACACTGAAGCTTTCTTT	CASSVPGTGNTEAFF
-	15	TRBV6-5	TRBD1	TRBJ2-2	TGTGCCAGCAGTTACACTCAGGGGGCCTTCGGGGAGCTGTTTTTT	CASSYTQGAFGELFF
few	13	TRBV2	-	TRBJ1-6	TGTGCCAGCACTCGGGGAAAGACTTCACCCCTCCACTTT	CASTRGKTSPLHF
-	14	TRBV7-9	-	TRBJ1-1	TGTGCCAGCAGCTTAGTGCTACGGAACACTGAAGCTTTCTTT	CASSLVLRNTEAFF
-	14	TRBV5-6	-	TRBJ1-2	TGTGCCAGCAGCCCGGGACGGACCAACTATGGCTACACCTTC	CASSPGRTNYGYTF
once	15	TRBV15	-	TRBJ1-1	TGTGCCACCAGCAGAGTTGAGGGGTCGAGCACTGAAGCTTTCTTT	CATSRVEGSSTEAFF
-	14	TRBV11-3	-	TRBJ2-1	TGTGCCAGCAGCTTAGGTGGGACTTACAATGAGCAGTTCTTC	CASSLGGTYNEQFF
-	16	TRBV9	TRBD2	TRBJ2-1	TGTGCCAGCACCGGGACTAGCGGGGGCTCCTACAATGAGCAGTTCTTC	CASTGTSGGSYNEQFF
once	15	TRBV27	-	TRBJ2-7	TGTGCCAGCAGTTTAGGGGAAGGGTGGCCCTACGAGCAGTACTTC	CASSLGEGWPYEQYF
-	19	TRBV12-5	-	TRBJ1-5	TGTGCTAGTGGTTTGGTACCCCTCACCCGGGAACATAGCAATCAGCCCCAGCATTTT	CASGLVPLTREHSNQPQHF
-	15	TRBV5-6	-	TRBJ2-5	TGTGCCAGCAGCTTCATCCCCGGCAACCAAGAGACCCAGTACTTC	CASSFIPGNQETQYF
-	14	TRBV15	-	TRBJ1-5	TGTGCCACCGCGCAGGGGCGATTTGATCAGCCCCAGCATTTT	CATAQGRFDQPQHF
-	14	TRBV29-1	-	TRBJ2-7	TGCAGCGTTGAATTGAGGGGACACCACTACGAGCAGTACTTC	CSVELRGHHYEQYF
-	15	TRBV18	-	TRBJ1-5	TGTGCCAGCTCACCAGACACCAGGGGCAATCAGCCCCAGCATTTT	CASSPDTRGNQPQHF
-	16	TRBV6-4	TRBD1	TRBJ2-1	TGTGCCAGCAGTGACTCGAACAGGGGGCTGCGTAGTGAGCAGTTCTTC	CASSDSNRGLRSEQFF
few	13	TRBV7-8	-	TRBJ2-1	TGTGCCAGCAGCTTAAGCAGGGAGGTTGAGCAGTTCTTC	CASSLSREVEQFF
-	15	TRBV6-5	-	TRBJ2-3	TGTGCCAGCAGTTCCAGGGTGTACAGGGCAGATACGCAGTATTTT	CASSSRVYRADTQYF
-	14	TRBV7-3	-	TRBJ2-3	TGTGCCAGCAGCTTCTTCTCTAGCACAGATACGCAGTATTTT	CASSFFSSTDTQYF
-	15	TRBV27	-	TRBJ2-1	TGTGCCAGCAGTTTATCTAGTCCTGCTTGGAATGAGCAGTTCTTC	CASSLSSPAWNEQFF
-	12	TRBV5-6	-	TRBJ1-1	TGTGCCAGCAGCCAGTATAACACTGAAGCTTTCTTT	CASSQYNTEAFF
-	15	TRBV5-6	TRBD1	TRBJ1-5	TGTGCCAGCAGCCCGATGCGACAGGGGCATCAGCCCCAGCATTTT	CASSPMRQGHQPQHF
-	14	TRBV10-3	-	TRBJ2-3	TGTGCCATCAGTGAGGGGCGGGGGCCAGATACGCAGTATTTT	CAISEGRGPDTQYF
-	12	TRBV10-3	-	TRBJ1-1	TGTGCCGCAACCCCTACAGGTACTGAAGCTTTCTTT	CAATPTGTEAFF
-	19	TRBV7-2	-	TRBJ1-1	TGTGCCAGCAGTAGTGGGGGGTTAGGGGGACCTCTGATGAACACTGAAGCTTTCTTT	CASSSGGLGGPLMNTEAFF
-	13	TRBV12-5	-	TRBJ1-4	TGTGCTAGTGGTCAGGGGAGTGTGGGAAAACTGTTTTTT	CASGQGSVGKLFF
-	15	TRBV6-5	-	TRBJ1-2	TGTGCCAGCAGTCCAATCGGGACATTTAACTATGGCTACACCTTC	CASSPIGTFNYGYTF
-	13	TRBV5-1	-	TRBJ1-1	TGCGCCAGCAGCGTAGGACTGGTCACTGAAGCTTTCTTT	CASSVGLVTEAFF
few	14	TRBV19	-	TRBJ1-5	TGTGCCAGTAGTATTGGCAGGCCGAATCAGCCCCAGCATTTT	CASSIGRPNQPQHF
-	16	TRBV5-6	-	TRBJ2-2	TGTGCCAGCAGGCTTGCTGGCCGGTACATTCCCGGGGAGCTGTTTTTT	CASRLAGRYIPGELFF
-	15	TRBV7-6	-	TRBJ1-1	TGTGCCAGCAGCTTAAAGGCACAGGGGAACACTGAAGCTTTCTTT	CASSLKAQGNTEAFF
-	15	TRBV6-1	TRBD1	TRBJ1-4	TGTGCCAGTCACAGGGGTAAGGCGGCTAATGAAAAACTGTTTTTT	CASHRGKAANEKLFF
-	18	TRBV7-9	-	TRBJ2-1	TGTGCCAGCAGCCCAAGGACGGCGACTAGTGGTTTATTCAATGAGCAGTTCTTC	CASSPRTATSGLFNEQFF
-	12	TRBV7-2	-	TRBJ2-5	TGTGCCAGCAGCCCCGTCCAAGAGACCCAGTACTTC	CASSPVQETQYF
-	15	TRBV28	-	TRBJ1-2	TGTGCCAGCATCTCAAGTTCCCTCACCCTCTATGGCTACACCTTC	CASISSSLTLYGYTF
-	16	TRBV12-1	-	TRBJ2-5	TGTGCCAGCAGCAGCCTACTAGCGGGAGTCCAAGAGACCCAGTACTTC	CASSSLLAGVQETQYF
-	12	TRBV2	-	TRBJ1-2	TGTGCCAGCAGTAACAGAAACTATGGCTACACCTTC	CASSNRNYGYTF
-	14	TRBV29-1	-	TRBJ1-2	TGCAGCGTTGAAGATAAGAGACAAAACTATGGCTACACCTTC	CSVEDKRQNYGYTF
-	13	TRBV28	-	TRBJ1-2	TGTGCCAGCCTCAGGGATAGTGCCTATGGCTACACCTTC	CASLRDSAYGYTF
-	14	TRBV9	-	TRBJ2-7	TGTGCCAGCAGCGTAGCGGACCACCCCTACGAGCAGTACTTC	CASSVADHPYEQYF